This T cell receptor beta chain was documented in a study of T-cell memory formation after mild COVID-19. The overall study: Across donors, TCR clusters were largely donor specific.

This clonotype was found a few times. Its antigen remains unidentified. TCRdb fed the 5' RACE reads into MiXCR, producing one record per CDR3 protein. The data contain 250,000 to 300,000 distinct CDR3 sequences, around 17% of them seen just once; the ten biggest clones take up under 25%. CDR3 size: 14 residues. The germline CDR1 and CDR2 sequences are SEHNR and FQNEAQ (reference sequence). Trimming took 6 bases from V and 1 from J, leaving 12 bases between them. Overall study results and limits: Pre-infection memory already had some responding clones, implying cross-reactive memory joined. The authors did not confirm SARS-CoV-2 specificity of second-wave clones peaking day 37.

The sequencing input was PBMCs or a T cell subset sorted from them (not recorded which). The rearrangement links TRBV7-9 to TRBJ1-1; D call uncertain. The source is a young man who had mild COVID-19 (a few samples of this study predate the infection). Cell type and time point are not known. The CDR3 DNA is TGTGCCAGCAGTTCGTTGGCCCAGAACACTGAAGCTTTCTTT. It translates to CASSSLAQNTEAFF. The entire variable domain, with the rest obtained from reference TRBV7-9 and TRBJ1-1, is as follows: DTGVSQNPRHKITKRGQNVTFRCDPISEHNRLYWYRQTLGQGPEFLTYFQNEAQLEKSRLLSDRFSAERPKGSFSTLEIQRTEQGDSAMYLCASSSLAQNTEAFFGQGTRLTVV.